The source of this T cell receptor beta chain is a study of chemoradiotherapy in HPV16-positive cancers. This CDR3 is built from 16 residues. After removal of 0 bases from V and 7 bases from J, the junction contained 8 bases not matched to a gene. The germline CDR1 and CDR2 sequences are SGHNT and YYREEE (reference sequence). Data came from immunoSEQ multiplex PCR; TCRdb stores just in-frame clones and leaves some out. Counted here are 4,500 or so clones, over 60% occurring once; the ten biggest clones make up around a tenth. The chain joins TRBV5-4 to TRBJ2-1; 9 bases match TRBD2. The sequence was collected from a human donor with HPV-associated anogenital cancer. The source was tumor tissue, collected from a patient who underwent chemoradiotherapy. CDR3 protein: CASSLVAGGPLNEQFF. The CDR3 nucleotides read TGTGCCAGCAGCTTGGTGGCGGGAGGGCCTTTAAATGAGCAGTTCTTC.